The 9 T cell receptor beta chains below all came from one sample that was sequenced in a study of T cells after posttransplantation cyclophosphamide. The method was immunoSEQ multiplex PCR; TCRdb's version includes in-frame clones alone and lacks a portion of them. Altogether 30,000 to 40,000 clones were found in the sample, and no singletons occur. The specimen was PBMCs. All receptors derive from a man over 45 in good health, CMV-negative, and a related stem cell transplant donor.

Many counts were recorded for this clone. The CDR3 loop reads CAISESGAGGTYEQYF. As DNA, the CDR3 is TGTGCCATCAGTGAGTCGGGGGCGGGGGGTACCTACGAGCAGTACTTC. V is TRBV10-3 and J is TRBJ2-7, with 8 bases matching TRBD2. The germline V gene encodes CDR1 ENHRY and CDR2 SYGVKD. This CDR3 is built from 16 residues. Trimming removed 0 bases from V and 2 bases from J; junction bases left unmatched: 6.

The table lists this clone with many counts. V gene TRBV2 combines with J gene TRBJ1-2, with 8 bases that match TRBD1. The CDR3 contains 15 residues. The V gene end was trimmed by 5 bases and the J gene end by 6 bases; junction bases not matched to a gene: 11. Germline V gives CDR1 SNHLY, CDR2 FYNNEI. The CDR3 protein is CASSLRTGMPDGYTF. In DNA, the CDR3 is TGTGCCAGCAGTCTCCGGACAGGGATGCCGGATGGCTACACCTTC.

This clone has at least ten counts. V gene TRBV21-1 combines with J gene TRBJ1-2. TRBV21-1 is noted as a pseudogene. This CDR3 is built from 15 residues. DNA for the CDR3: TGTGCCAGCAGCAAAACCCAGTCCGGGAACTATGGCTACACCTTC. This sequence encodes CASSKTQSGNYGYTF.

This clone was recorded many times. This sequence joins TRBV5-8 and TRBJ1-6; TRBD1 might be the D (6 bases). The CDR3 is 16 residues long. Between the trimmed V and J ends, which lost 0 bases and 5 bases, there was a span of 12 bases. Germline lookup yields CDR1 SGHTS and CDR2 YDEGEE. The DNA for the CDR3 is TGTGCCAGCAGCTTGGAGGCAGGGGTCGATAATTCACCCCTCCACTTT. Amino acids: CASSLEAGVDNSPLHF.

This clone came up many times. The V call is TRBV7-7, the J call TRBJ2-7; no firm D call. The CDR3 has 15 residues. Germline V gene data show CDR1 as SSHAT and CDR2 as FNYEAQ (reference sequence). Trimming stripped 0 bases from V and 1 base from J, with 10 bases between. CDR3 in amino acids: CASSLARGSSYEQYF. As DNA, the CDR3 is TGTGCCAGCAGCTTAGCGCGAGGCTCATCCTACGAGCAGTACTTC.

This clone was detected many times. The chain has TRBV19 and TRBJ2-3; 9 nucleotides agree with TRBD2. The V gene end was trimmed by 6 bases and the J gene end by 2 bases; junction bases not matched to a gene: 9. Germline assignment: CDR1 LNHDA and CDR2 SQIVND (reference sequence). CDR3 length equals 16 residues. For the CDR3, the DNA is TGTGCCAGTAGACGGAATAGCGGGGGACCCACAGATACGCAGTATTTT. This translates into CASRRNSGGPTDTQYF.

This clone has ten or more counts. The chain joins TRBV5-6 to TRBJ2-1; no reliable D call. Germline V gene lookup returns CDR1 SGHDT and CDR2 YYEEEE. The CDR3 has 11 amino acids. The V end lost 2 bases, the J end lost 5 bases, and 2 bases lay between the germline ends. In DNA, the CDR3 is TGTGCCAGCAGCTTTAACAATGAGCAGTTCTTC. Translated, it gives CASSFNNEQFF.

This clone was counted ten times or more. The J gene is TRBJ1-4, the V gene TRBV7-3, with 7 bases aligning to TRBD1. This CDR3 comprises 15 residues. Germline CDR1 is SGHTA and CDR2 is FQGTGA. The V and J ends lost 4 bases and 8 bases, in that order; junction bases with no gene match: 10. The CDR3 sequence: CASSSTGTVGEKLFF. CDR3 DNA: TGTGCCAGCAGCTCAACGGGGACAGTGGGGGAAAAACTGTTTTTT.

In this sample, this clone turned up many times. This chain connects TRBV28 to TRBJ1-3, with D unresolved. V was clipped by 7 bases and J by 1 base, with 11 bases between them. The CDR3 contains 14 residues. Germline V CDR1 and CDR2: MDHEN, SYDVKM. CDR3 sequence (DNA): TGTGCCAGCATCCCTAGTCTTTCTGGAAACACCATATATTTT. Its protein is CASIPSLSGNTIYF.